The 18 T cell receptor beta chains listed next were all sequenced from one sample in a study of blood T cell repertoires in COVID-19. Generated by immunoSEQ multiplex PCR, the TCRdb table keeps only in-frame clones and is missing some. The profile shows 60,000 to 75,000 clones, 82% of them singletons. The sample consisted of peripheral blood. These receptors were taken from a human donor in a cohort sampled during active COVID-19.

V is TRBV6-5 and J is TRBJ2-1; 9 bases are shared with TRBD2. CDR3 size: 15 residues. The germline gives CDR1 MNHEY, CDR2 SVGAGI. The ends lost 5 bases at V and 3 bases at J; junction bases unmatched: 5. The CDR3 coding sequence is TGTGCCAGCAGTACGGGCGGGGGGGGCTACAATGAGCAGTTCTTC. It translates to CASSTGGGGYNEQFF.

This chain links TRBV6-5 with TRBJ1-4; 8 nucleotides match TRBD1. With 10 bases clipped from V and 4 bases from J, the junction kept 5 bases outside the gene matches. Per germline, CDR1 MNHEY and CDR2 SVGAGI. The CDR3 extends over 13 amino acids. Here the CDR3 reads CATDRGINEKLFF. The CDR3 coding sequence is TGTGCCACTGACAGGGGAATTAATGAAAAACTGTTTTTT.

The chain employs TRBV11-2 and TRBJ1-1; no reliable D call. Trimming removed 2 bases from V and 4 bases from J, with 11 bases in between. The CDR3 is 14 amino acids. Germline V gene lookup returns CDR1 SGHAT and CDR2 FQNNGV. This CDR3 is CASSLFRGSTEAFF. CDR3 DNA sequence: TGTGCCAGCAGCTTATTCCGAGGGTCCACTGAAGCTTTCTTT.

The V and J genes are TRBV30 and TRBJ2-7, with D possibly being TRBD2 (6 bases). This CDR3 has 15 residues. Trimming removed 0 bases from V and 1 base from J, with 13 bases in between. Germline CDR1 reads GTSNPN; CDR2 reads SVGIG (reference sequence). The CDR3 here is CAWSVGGPSSYEQYF. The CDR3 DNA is TGTGCCTGGAGTGTGGGAGGACCTTCTTCCTACGAGCAGTACTTC.

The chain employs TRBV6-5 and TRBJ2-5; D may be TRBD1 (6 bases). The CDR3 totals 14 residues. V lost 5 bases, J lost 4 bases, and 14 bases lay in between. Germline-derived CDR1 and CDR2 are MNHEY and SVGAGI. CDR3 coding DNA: TGTGCCAGCAGTAAGGGACACCTAGGAGAGACCCAGTACTTC. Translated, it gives CASSKGHLGETQYF.

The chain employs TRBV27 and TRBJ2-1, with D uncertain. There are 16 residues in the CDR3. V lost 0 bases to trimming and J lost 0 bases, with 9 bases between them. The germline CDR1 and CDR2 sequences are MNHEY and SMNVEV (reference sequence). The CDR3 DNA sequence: TGTGCCAGCAGTTTATCATTGCTGAGCTCCTACAATGAGCAGTTCTTC. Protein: CASSLSLLSSYNEQFF.

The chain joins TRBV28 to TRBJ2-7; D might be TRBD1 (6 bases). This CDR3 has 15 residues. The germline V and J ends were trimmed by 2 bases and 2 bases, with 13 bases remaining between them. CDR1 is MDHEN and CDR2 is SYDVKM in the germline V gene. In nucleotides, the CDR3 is TGTGCCAGCAGTTTAGGCAGGGGTGGAACCTACGAGCAGTACGTC. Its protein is CASSLGRGGTYEQYV.

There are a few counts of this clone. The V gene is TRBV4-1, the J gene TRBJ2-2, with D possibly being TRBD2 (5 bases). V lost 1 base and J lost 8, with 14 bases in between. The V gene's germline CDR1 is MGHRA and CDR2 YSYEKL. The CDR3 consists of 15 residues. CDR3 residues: CASSQVSLREGELFF. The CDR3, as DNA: TGCGCCAGCAGCCAAGTCTCATTAAGGGAGGGGGAGCTGTTTTTT.

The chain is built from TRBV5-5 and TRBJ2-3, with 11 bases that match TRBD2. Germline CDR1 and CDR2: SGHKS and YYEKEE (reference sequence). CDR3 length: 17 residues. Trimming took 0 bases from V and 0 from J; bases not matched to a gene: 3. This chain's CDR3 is CASSLASGGISTDTQYF. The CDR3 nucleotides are TGTGCCAGCAGCTTGGCTAGCGGGGGGATAAGCACAGATACGCAGTATTTT.

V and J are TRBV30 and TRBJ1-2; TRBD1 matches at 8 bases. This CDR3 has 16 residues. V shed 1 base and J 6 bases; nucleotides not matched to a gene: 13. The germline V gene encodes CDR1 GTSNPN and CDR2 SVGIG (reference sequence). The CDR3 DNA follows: TGTGCCTGGAGTGCCGCCCGAGGGACAGGAGGGGATGGCTACACCTTC. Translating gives CAWSAARGTGGDGYTF.

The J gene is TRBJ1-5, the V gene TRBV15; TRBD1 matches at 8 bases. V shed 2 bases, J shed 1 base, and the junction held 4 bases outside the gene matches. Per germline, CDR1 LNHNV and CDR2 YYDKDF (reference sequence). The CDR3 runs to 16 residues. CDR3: CATSRKGQGSNQPQHF. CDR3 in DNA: TGTGCCACCAGCAGAAAAGGACAGGGCAGCAATCAGCCCCAGCATTTT.

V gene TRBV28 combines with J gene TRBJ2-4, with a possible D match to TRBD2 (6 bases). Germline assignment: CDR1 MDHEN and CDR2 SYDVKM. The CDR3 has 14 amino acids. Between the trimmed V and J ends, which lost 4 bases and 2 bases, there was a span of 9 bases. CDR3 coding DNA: TGTGCCAGCAGTTCCGGGGGATCCAAAAACATTCAGTACTTC. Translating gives CASSSGGSKNIQYF.

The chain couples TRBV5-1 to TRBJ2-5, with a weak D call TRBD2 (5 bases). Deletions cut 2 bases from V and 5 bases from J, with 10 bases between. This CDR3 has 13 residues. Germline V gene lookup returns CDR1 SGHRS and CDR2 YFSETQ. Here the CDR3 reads CASSLSEEETQYF. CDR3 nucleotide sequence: TGCGCCAGCAGCTTATCGGAGGAGGAGACCCAGTACTTC.

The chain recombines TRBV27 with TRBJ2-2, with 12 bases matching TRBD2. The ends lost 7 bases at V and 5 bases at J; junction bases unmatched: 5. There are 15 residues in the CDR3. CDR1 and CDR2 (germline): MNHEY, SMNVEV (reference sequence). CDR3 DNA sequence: TGTGCCAGCACCAGGACTAGCGGGGTGACCGGGGAGCTGTTTTTT. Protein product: CASTRTSGVTGELFF.

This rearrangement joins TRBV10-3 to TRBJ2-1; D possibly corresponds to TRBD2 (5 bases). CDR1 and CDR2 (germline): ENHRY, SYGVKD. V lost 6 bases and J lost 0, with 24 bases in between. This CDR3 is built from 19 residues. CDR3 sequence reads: CAISPGGSSTPSSYNEQFF. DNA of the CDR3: TGTGCCATCAGCCCAGGAGGCAGTTCTACCCCGAGCTCCTACAATGAGCAGTTCTTC.

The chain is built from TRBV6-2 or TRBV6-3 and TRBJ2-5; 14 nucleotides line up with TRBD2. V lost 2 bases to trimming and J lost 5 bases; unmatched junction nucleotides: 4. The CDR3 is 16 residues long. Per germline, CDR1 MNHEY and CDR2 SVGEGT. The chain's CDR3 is CASSYPTSGGVETQYF. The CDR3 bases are TGTGCCAGCAGTTACCCGACTAGCGGGGGGGTTGAGACCCAGTACTTC.

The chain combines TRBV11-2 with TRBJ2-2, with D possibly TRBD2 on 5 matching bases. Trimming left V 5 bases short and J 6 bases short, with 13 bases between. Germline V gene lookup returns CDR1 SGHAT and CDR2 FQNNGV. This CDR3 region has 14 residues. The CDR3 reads CASSPNGVAGELFF. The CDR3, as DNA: TGTGCCAGCAGCCCAAACGGGGTGGCCGGGGAGCTGTTTTTT.

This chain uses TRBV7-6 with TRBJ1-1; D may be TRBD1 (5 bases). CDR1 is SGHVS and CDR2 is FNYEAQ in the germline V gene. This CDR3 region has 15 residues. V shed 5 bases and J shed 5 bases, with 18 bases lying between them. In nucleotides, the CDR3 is TGTGCCAGCAGCACAAATGGCGGGGGAGGTACTGAAGCTTTCTTT. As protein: CASSTNGGGGTEAFF.